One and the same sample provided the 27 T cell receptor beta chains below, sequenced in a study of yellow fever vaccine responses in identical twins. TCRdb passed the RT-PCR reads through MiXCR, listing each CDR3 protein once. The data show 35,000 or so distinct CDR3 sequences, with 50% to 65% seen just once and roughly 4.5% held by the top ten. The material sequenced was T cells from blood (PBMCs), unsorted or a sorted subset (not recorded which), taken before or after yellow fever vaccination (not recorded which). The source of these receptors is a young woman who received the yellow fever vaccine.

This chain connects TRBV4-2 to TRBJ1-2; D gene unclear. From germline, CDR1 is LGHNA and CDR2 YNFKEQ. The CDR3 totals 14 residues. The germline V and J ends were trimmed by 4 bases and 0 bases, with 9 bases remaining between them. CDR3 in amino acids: CASSPDVANYGYTF. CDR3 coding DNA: TGTGCCAGCAGCCCGGACGTCGCTAACTATGGCTACACCTTC.

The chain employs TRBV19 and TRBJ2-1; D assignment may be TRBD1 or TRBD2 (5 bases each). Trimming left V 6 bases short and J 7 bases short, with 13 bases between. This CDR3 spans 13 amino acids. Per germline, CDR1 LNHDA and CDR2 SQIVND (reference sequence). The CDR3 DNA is TGTGCCAGTAGCATTGGGGGACGGAATGAGCAGTTCTTC. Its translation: CASSIGGRNEQFF.

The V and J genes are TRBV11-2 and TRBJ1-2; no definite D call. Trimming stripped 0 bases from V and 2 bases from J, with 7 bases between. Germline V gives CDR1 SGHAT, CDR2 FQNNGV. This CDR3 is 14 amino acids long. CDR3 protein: CASSLEVRNYGYTF. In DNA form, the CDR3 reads TGTGCCAGCAGCTTAGAGGTCAGAAACTATGGCTACACCTTC.

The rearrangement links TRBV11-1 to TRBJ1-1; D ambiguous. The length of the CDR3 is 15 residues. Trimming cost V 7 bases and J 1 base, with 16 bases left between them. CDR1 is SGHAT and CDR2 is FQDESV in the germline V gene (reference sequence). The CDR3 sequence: CASTEFPERNTEAFF. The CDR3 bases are TGTGCCAGCACCGAATTCCCGGAAAGGAACACTGAAGCTTTCTTT.

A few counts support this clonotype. The CDR3: CASSFTRGRIGTDTQYF. For the CDR3, the DNA is TGTGCCAGCAGCTTTACCAGGGGGCGAATCGGGACAGATACGCAGTATTTT. V usage is TRBV11-3 and J usage is TRBJ2-3, with 8 nucleotides matching TRBD1. Germline values: CDR1 SGHNT, CDR2 YENEEA. The CDR3 runs to 17 residues. V trimming: 3 bases; J trimming: 3 bases; junction bases outside the gene matches: 11.

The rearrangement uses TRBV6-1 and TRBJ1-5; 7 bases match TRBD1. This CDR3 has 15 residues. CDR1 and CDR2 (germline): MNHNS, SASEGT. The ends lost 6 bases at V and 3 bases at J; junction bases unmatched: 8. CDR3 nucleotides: TGTGCCAGCAGCCCGGACAGGTATGACAATCAGCCCCAGCATTTT. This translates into CASSPDRYDNQPQHF.

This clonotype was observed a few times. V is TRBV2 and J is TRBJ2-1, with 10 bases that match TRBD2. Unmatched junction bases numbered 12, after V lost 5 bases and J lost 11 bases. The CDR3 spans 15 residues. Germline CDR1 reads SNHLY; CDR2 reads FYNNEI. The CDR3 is CASSRTSGASLQQFF. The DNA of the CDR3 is TGTGCCAGCAGTAGGACTAGCGGAGCATCCCTCCAGCAGTTCTTC.

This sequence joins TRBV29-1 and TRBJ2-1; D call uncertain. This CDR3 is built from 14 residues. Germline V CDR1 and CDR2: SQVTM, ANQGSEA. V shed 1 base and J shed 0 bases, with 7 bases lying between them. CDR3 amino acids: CSVEGTVSYNEQFF. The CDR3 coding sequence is TGCAGCGTTGAAGGGACGGTCTCCTACAATGAGCAGTTCTTC.

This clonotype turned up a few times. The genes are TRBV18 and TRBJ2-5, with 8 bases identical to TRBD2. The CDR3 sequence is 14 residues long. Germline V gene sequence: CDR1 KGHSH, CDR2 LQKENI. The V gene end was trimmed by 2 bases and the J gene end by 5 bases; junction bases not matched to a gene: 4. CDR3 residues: CASSPIPGGETQYF. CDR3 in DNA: TGTGCCAGCTCACCAATTCCGGGAGGGGAGACCCAGTACTTC.

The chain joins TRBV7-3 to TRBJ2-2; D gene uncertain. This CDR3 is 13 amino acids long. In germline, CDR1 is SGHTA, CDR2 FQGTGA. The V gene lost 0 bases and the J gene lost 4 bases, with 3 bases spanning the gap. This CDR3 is CASSLTVTGELFF. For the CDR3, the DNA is TGTGCCAGCAGCTTAACGGTCACCGGGGAGCTGTTTTTT.

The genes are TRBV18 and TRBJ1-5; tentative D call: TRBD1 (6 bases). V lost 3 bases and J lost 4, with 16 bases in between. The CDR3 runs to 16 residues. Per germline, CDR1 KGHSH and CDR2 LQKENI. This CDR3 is CASSPGTPIGNQPQHF. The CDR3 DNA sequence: TGTGCCAGCTCACCTGGGACACCCATCGGTAATCAGCCCCAGCATTTT.

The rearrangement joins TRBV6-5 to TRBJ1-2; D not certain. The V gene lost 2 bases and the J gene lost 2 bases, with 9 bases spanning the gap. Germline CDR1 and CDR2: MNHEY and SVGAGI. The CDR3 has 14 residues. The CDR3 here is CASSYARRNYGYTF. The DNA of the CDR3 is TGTGCCAGCAGTTACGCCAGACGGAACTATGGCTACACCTTC.

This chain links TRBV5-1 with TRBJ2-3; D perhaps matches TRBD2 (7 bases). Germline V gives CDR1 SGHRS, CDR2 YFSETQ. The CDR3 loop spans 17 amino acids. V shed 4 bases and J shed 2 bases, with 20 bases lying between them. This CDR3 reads CASSHTPGGTNTDTQYF. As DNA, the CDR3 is TGCGCCAGCAGCCACACCCCCGGGGGGACAAACACAGATACGCAGTATTTT.

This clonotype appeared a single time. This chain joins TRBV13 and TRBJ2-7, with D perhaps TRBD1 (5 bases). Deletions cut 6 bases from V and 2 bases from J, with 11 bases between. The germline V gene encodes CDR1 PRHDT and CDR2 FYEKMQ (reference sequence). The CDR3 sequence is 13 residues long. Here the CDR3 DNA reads TGTGCCAGCAGGCCGGACATTGCCTACGAGCAGTACTTC. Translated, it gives CASRPDIAYEQYF. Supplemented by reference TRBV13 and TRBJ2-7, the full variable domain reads AAGVIQSPRHLIKEKRETATLKCYPIPRHDTVYWYQQGPGQDPQFLISFYEKMQSDKGSIPDRFSAQQFSDYHSELNMSSLELGDSALYFCASRPDIAYEQYFGPGTRLTVT.

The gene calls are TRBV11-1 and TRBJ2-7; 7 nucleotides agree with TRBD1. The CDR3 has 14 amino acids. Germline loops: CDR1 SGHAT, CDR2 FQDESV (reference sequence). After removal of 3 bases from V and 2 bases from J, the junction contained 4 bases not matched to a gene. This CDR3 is CASSLIGQAYEQYV. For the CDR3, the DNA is TGTGCCAGCAGCTTGATAGGACAGGCCTACGAGCAGTACGTC.

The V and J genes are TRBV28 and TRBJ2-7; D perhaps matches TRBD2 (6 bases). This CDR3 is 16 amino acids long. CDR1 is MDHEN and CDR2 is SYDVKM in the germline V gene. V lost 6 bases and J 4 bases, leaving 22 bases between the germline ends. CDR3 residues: CASRSTGLYGPYEQYF. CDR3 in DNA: TGTGCCAGCAGGAGCACCGGACTATACGGCCCTTACGAGCAGTACTTC. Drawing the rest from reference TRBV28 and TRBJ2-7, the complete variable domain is DVKVTQSSRYLVKRTGEKVFLECVQDMDHENMFWYRQDPGLGLRLIYFSYDVKMKEKGDIPEGYSVSREKKERFSLILESASTNQTSMYLCASRSTGLYGPYEQYFGPGTRLTVT.

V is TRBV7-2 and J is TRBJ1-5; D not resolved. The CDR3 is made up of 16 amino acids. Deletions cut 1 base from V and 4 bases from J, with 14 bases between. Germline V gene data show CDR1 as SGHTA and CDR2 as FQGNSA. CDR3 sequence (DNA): TGTGCCAGCAGCTTAGGGGCAGCCGAAGCGAATCAGCCCCAGCATTTT. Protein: CASSLGAAEANQPQHF.

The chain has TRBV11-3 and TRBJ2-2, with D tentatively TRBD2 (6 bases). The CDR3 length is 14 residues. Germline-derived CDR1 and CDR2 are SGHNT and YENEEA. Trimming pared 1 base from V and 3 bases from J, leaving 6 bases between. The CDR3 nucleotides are TGTGCCAGCAGCTTAGGACTAGACACCGGGGAGCTGTTTTTT. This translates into CASSLGLDTGELFF.

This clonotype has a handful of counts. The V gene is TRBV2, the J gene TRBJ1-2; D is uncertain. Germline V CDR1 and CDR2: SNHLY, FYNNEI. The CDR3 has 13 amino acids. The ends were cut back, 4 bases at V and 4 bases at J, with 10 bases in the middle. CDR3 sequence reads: CASSVKDSYGYTF. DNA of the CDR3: TGTGCCAGCAGTGTCAAGGATAGCTATGGCTACACCTTC.

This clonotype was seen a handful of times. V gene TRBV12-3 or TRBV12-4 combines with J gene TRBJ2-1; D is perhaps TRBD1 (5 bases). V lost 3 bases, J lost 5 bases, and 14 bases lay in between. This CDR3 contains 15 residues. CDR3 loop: CASSFVPDTNNEQFF. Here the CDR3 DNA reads TGTGCCAGCAGTTTTGTCCCGGACACAAACAATGAGCAGTTCTTC.

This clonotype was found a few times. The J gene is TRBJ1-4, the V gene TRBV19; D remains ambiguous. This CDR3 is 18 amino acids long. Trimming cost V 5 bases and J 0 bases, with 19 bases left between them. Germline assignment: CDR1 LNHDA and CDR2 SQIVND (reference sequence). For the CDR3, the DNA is TGTGCCAGTAGTGCTGTGGTTTGGCGGGATGCAACTAATGAAAAACTGTTTTTT. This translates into CASSAVVWRDATNEKLFF.

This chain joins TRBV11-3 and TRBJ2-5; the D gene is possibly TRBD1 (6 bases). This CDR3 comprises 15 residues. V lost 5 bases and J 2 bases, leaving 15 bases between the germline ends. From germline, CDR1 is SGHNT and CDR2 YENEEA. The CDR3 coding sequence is TGTGCCAGCAGCCCAAGGAGGACAGTGCAAGAGACCCAGTACTTC. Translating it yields CASSPRRTVQETQYF.

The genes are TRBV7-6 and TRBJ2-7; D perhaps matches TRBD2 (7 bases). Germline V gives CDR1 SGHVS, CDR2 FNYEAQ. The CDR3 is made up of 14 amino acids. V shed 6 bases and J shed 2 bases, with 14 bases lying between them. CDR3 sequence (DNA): TGTGCCAGCAGGGGGGGAGGGGGGACCTACGAGCAGTACTTC. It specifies CASRGGGGTYEQYF.

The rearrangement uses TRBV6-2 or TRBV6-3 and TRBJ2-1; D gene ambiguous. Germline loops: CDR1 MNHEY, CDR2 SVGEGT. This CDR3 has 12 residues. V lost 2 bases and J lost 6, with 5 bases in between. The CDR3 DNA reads TGTGCCAGCAGTTACGGATCCAATGAGCAGTTCTTC. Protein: CASSYGSNEQFF.

CDR3 loop: CASSKRTGLGNTIYF. The CDR3 region has the DNA TGTGCCAGCAGCAAACGGACGGGACTTGGAAACACCATATATTTT. The V and J genes are TRBV14 and TRBJ1-3, with D possibly being TRBD1 (5 bases). The germline V and J ends were trimmed by 5 bases and 3 bases, with 14 bases remaining between them. The CDR3 has 15 residues. The germline V gene encodes CDR1 SGHDN and CDR2 FVKESK.

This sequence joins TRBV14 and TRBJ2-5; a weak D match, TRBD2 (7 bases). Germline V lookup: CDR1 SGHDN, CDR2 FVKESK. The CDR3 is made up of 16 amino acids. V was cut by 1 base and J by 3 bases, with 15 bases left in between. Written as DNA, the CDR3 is TGTGCCAGCAGCCAAGTGGGGGGGCGCTGGGAAGAGACCCAGTACTTC. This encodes CASSQVGGRWEETQYF.

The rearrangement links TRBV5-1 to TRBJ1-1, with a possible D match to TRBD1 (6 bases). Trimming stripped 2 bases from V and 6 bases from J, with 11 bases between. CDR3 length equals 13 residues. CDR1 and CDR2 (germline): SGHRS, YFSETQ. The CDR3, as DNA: TGCGCCAGCAGCTTTGAGGGGGGCCCTGAAGCTTTCTTT. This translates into CASSFEGGPEAFF.